This TCR beta chain was sequenced for a study of identical twins. Unique molecular identifiers were present on cDNA, and template switching added a universal primer site. Using its own MiXCR run on the 5' RACE reads, TCRdb lists one record per CDR3 protein. The data show around 1.7 million distinct CDR3 sequences, around 33% seen once. The study's findings and limits: In monozygotic twins, models underestimated the sharing of out-of-frame TCR alpha. Invariant MAIT and iNKT cells are populations that could partly confound zero-insertion analyses.

The CDR3 contains 16 residues. Per germline, CDR1 MDHEN and CDR2 SYDVKM. V was clipped by 1 base and J by 9 bases, with 16 bases between them. With regard to this clonotype: Its antigen is currently unknown.

This chain uses TRBV28 with TRBJ1-6; tentative D call: TRBD1 (5 bases). The sequence derives from a newborn girl in good health. The sample consisted of cord blood. The CDR3 DNA is TGTGCCAGCAGTTTATCGGCGTCAGGGCTAACTTCACCCCTCCACTTT. Protein: CASSLSASGLTSPLHF.